Shown below are 29 T cell receptor beta chains from a single sample sequenced in a study of CD8 T cells in ankylosing spondylitis. TCRdb fed the 5' RACE reads into MiXCR, producing one record per CDR3 protein. The repertoire consists of some 95,000 distinct CDR3 sequences, with roughly 9.6% occurring once and the leading ten covering under 6%. The sample was blood, either unsorted or a sorted T cell fraction (not recorded which). The receptors shown here come from a male donor with ankylosing spondylitis or in good health (not recorded which).

This clonotype was seen many times. The CDR3: CSASQGGVARYTEAFF. The CDR3 DNA reads as TGCAGTGCTAGTCAGGGGGGCGTCGCTCGATACACTGAAGCTTTCTTT. The chain couples TRBV20-1 to TRBJ1-1; the match to TRBD1 covers 7 bases. There are 16 residues in the CDR3. Germline CDR1 is DFQATT and CDR2 is SNEGSKA (reference sequence). The V and J ends lost 3 bases and 3 bases, in that order; junction bases with no gene match: 13.

This clonotype was counted only a few times. This chain joins TRBV20-1 and TRBJ2-5; 8 positions match TRBD2. CDR3 size: 14 residues. V lost 5 bases and J lost 1; bases outside the gene matches: 6. Germline CDR1 DFQATT, CDR2 SNEGSKA (reference sequence). Here the CDR3 DNA reads TGCAGTGCTTACGCGGGGGGACGCCAAGAGACCCAGTACTTC. Amino acids: CSAYAGGRQETQYF.

This clonotype has a count of ten or more. The J gene is TRBJ2-7, the V gene TRBV5-1; 13 nucleotides align to TRBD2. The germline CDR1 and CDR2 sequences are SGHRS and YFSETQ. The CDR3 is 17 residues long. V gave up 0 bases and J gave up 1 base; unmatched junction bases: 4. CDR3 DNA sequence: TGCGCCAGCAGCTTGGGACTAGCGGGGGGTTGGTCCTACGAGCAGTACTTC. Encoded protein: CASSLGLAGGWSYEQYF. The complete variable domain, with remaining parts taken from reference TRBV5-1 and TRBJ2-7, reads KAGVTQTPRYLIKTRGQQVTLSCSPISGHRSVSWYQQTPGQGLQFLFEYFSETQRNKGNFPGRFSGRQFSNSRSEMNVSTLELGDSALYLCASSLGLAGGWSYEQYFGPGTRLTVT.

The sample holds many counts of this clonotype. The gene calls are TRBV29-1 and TRBJ2-1; 11 positions agree with TRBD2. This CDR3 is 15 amino acids long. The V and J ends lost 7 bases and 2 bases, in that order; junction bases with no gene match: 7. Germline assignment: CDR1 SQVTM and CDR2 ANQGSEA. CDR3 in amino acids: CSARISGGAYNEQFF. In nucleotides, the CDR3 is TGCAGCGCGAGGATTAGCGGGGGGGCCTACAATGAGCAGTTCTTC.

Regarding this clonotype: Relative to the germline gene, one junction end is altered; a read error may explain this. V is TRBV12-3 or TRBV12-4 and J is TRBJ2-6; 9 bases match TRBD2. The CDR3 runs to 19 residues. The DNA for the CDR3 is TGTGCCAGCTGTTTAGTAGGCGGGGGGGCCGGCTCTGGGGCCAACGTCCTGACTTTC. It specifies CASCLVGGGAGSGANVLTF.

The genes are TRBV5-4 and TRBJ2-3, with TRBD1 as a possible D gene (5 bases). The CDR3 totals 14 residues. V was shortened by 8 bases and J by 4 bases, with 17 bases between the two germline ends. The germline CDR1 and CDR2 sequences are SGHNT and YYREEE (reference sequence). The CDR3 bases are TGTGCCAGTAGGACAACTCAGGGTCCAGATACGCAGTATTTT. This translates into CASRTTQGPDTQYF.

This chain uses TRBV29-1 with TRBJ1-4; no reliable D call. CDR3 length: 13 residues. Germline lookup yields CDR1 SQVTM and CDR2 ANQGSEA. Trimming removed 4 bases at V and 6 bases at J, with 12 bases between. CDR3 nucleotide sequence: TGCAGCGTTGCCACCACCCAGGATGAAAAACTGTTTTTT. This codes for CSVATTQDEKLFF.

This clonotype was found many times. This chain links TRBV29-1 with TRBJ1-5, with D unclear. CDR1 and CDR2 from the germline V gene are SQVTM and ANQGSEA. Trimming left V 7 bases short and J 0 bases short, with 13 bases between. This CDR3 comprises 14 residues. The CDR3: CSAVDGYSNQPQHF. For the CDR3, the DNA is TGCAGCGCTGTGGATGGTTATAGCAATCAGCCCCAGCATTTT.

This clonotype has at least ten counts. The CDR3 region has the DNA TGTGCCATCAGAGACAGGGCCTCTAGCACAGATACGCAGTATTTT. This encodes CAIRDRASSTDTQYF. The rearrangement uses TRBV24-1 and TRBJ2-3; TRBD1 agrees at 7 bases. Germline V gene sequence: CDR1 KGHDR, CDR2 SFDVKD. The trim removed 11 bases at V and 0 bases at J, leaving 10 bases unmatched. There are 15 residues in the CDR3.

In this sample, this clonotype turned up many times. The CDR3 spells CAWTTEQGVGEAFF. CDR3 coding DNA: TGTGCCTGGACAACGGAACAGGGGGTTGGTGAAGCTTTCTTT. J is TRBJ1-1 and V is TRBV30, with 8 bases lining up with TRBD1. The CDR3 has 14 amino acids. Unmatched junction bases numbered 11, after V lost 4 bases and J lost 7 bases. Germline V gene data show CDR1 as GTSNPN and CDR2 as SVGIG (reference sequence).

At least ten counts were recorded for this clonotype. The chain links TRBV14 to TRBJ2-1, with 7 bases lining up with TRBD1. The CDR3 covers 13 residues. Germline V gives CDR1 SGHDN, CDR2 FVKESK. V was pared by 5 bases and J by 6 bases, with 4 bases of the junction left unmatched. The CDR3 sequence is CASSWTGTNEQFF. CDR3 in DNA: TGTGCCAGCAGCTGGACAGGTACCAATGAGCAGTTCTTC.

The table lists this clonotype with many counts. The chain carries TRBV6-6 and TRBJ1-1; perhaps TRBD1 as D (5 bases). The germline CDR1 and CDR2 sequences are MNHNY and SVGAGI (reference sequence). The V and J ends lost 3 bases and 1 base respectively, with 9 bases between them. This CDR3 region has 14 residues. The CDR3 reads CASSYLTGNTEAFF. Written as DNA, the CDR3 is TGTGCCAGCAGTTATCTCACAGGGAACACTGAAGCTTTCTTT.

With respect to this clonotype: Just one base apart from a much larger clone, this may be a read error. Here the CDR3 omits its conserved ending phenylalanine or tryptophan, so a read error is the likely source. The V and J genes are TRBV29-1 and TRBJ1-2; D is uncertain. V was clipped by 4 bases and J by 2 bases, with 5 bases between them. The CDR3 totals 11 residues. The germline gives CDR1 SQVTM, CDR2 ANQGSEA. The CDR3 nucleotides are TGCAGCGTTGCGGGGAACTATGGCTACACCTCC. Protein: CSVAGNYGYTS.

This clonotype came up many times. V and J are TRBV5-1 and TRBJ1-2, with 7 nucleotides matching TRBD1. Trimming removed 5 bases from V and 1 base from J; junction bases left unmatched: 8. The V gene's germline CDR1 is SGHRS and CDR2 YFSETQ. The CDR3 is made up of 15 amino acids. CDR3 loop: CASSFGDRDNYGYTF. The CDR3 coding sequence is TGCGCCAGCAGTTTCGGCGACAGGGATAACTATGGCTACACCTTC.

The chain joins TRBV12-3 or TRBV12-4 to TRBJ2-7; D is undetermined. The germline V and J ends were trimmed by 3 bases and 0 bases, with 9 bases remaining between them. CDR3 length: 14 amino acids. CDR3: CASSFGRHSYEQYF. CDR3 DNA sequence: TGTGCCAGCAGTTTCGGCAGACACTCCTACGAGCAGTACTTC.

This clonotype was seen at least ten times. The chain combines TRBV10-3 with TRBJ1-4, with D unclear. CDR1 and CDR2 from the germline V gene are ENHRY and SYGVKD. V was clipped by 8 bases and J by 4 bases, with 8 bases between them. The CDR3 contains 12 residues. The CDR3 DNA follows: TGTGCCATCCGGGATGATAATGAAAAACTGTTTTTT. Translation gives CAIRDDNEKLFF.

This sequence joins TRBV20-1 and TRBJ2-5; D possibly corresponds to TRBD1 (5 bases). CDR3 size: 15 residues. V was clipped by 3 bases and J by 4 bases, with 18 bases between them. CDR1 and CDR2 from the germline V gene are DFQATT and SNEGSKA (reference sequence). The CDR3, as DNA: TGCAGTGCTAGGGCCCAGGGCGTAGGGGCAGAGACCCAGTACTTC. It encodes CSARAQGVGAETQYF.

This clonotype was picked up a small number of times. The V and J genes are TRBV7-3 and TRBJ2-3; 9 nucleotides match TRBD2. In germline, CDR1 is SGHTA, CDR2 FQGTGA. The CDR3 consists of 17 residues. The ends lost 4 bases at V and 1 base at J; junction bases unmatched: 9. The DNA of the CDR3 is TGTGCCAGCAGCTCCCTGGAGATAGCGGGGGGCACAGATACGCAGTATTTT. Protein product: CASSSLEIAGGTDTQYF.

This clonotype came up many times. CDR3 residues: CSATGTANTGELFF. DNA for the CDR3: TGCAGTGCCACGGGAACAGCGAACACCGGGGAGCTGTTTTTT. The chain combines TRBV20-1 with TRBJ2-2; tentative D call: TRBD2 (5 bases). Germline CDR1 DFQATT, CDR2 SNEGSKA (reference sequence). The V end was cut by 6 bases, the J end by 0 bases, with 11 bases between. This CDR3 contains 14 residues.

This clonotype showed up many times. The chain uses TRBV12-3 or TRBV12-4 and TRBJ2-7; perhaps TRBD2 as D (5 bases). CDR3 length: 12 residues. Trimming shortened V by 5 bases and J by 0 bases, and 5 bases separated the two germline ends. CDR3 bases: TGTGCCAGCAGTACTAGCTCCTACGAGCAGTACTTC. It codes for CASSTSSYEQYF.

This clonotype has at least ten counts. The rearrangement joins TRBV27 to TRBJ2-3, with a possible D match to TRBD2 (5 bases). The CDR3 has 14 amino acids. The germline V gene has CDR1 MNHEY and CDR2 SMNVEV (reference sequence). V lost 3 bases, J lost 5 bases, and 12 bases lay in between. The CDR3 loop reads CASSFGMGKDTQYF. CDR3 sequence (DNA): TGTGCCAGCAGTTTCGGGATGGGAAAAGATACGCAGTATTTT.

There are many counts of this clonotype. This sequence joins TRBV6-1 and TRBJ2-1; 7 bases line up with TRBD2. The CDR3 is made up of 14 amino acids. V gave up 7 bases and J gave up 3 bases; unmatched junction bases: 6. Germline CDR1 reads MNHNS; CDR2 reads SASEGT. This CDR3 is CASKEAGVYNEQFF. The CDR3 nucleotides read TGTGCCAGCAAGGAGGCGGGAGTCTACAATGAGCAGTTCTTC.

V gene TRBV7-2 combines with J gene TRBJ2-3; D uncertain. Trimming removed 6 bases from V and 0 bases from J, with 7 bases in between. CDR3 length: 13 residues. Germline CDR1 is SGHTA and CDR2 is FQGNSA. The CDR3 DNA is TGTGCCAGCAGACCTTTTAGCACAGATACGCAGTATTTT. As protein: CASRPFSTDTQYF.

This clonotype was counted only a few times. The chain employs TRBV7-2 and TRBJ2-1; 9 nucleotides agree with TRBD1. Germline V lookup: CDR1 SGHTA, CDR2 FQGNSA. V shed 7 bases and J 10 bases; nucleotides not matched to a gene: 8. The CDR3 is 13 residues long. This CDR3 reads CASTSNRGREQFF. DNA of the CDR3: TGTGCCAGCACCTCGAACAGGGGGCGAGAGCAGTTCTTC.

Many counts were recorded for this clonotype. V usage is TRBV29-1 and J usage is TRBJ1-1; D not certain. CDR1 is SQVTM, CDR2 ANQGSEA, per germline. This CDR3 comprises 16 residues. The germline V and J ends were trimmed by 3 bases and 7 bases, with 24 bases remaining between them. CDR3 loop: CSVEGGDDAPTLEAFF. DNA of the CDR3: TGCAGCGTTGAGGGAGGAGACGATGCCCCAACGCTTGAAGCTTTCTTT.

This clonotype has a handful of counts. For the CDR3, the DNA is TGTGCCAGCAGTGAAGCGGGGTGGGAGAGCTCCTACGAGCAGTACTTC. Translation gives CASSEAGWESSYEQYF. The chain carries TRBV2 and TRBJ2-7, with D perhaps TRBD2 (5 bases). Germline loops: CDR1 SNHLY, CDR2 FYNNEI. The CDR3 runs to 16 residues. Trimming cost V 0 bases and J 0 bases, with 12 bases left between them.

In this sample, this clonotype turned up many times. The chain uses TRBV28 and TRBJ2-1; D may be TRBD1 or TRBD2 (5 bases each). Germline V gene sequence: CDR1 MDHEN, CDR2 SYDVKM. CDR3 length equals 13 residues. The V end was cut by 6 bases, the J end by 7 bases, with 13 bases between. DNA of the CDR3: TGTGCCAGCAGGGCCGGGGCATGGAATGAGCAGTTCTTC. Its translation: CASRAGAWNEQFF.

This clonotype was seen many times. The chain recombines TRBV7-9 with TRBJ2-3; 10 nucleotides match TRBD2. Trimming removed 5 bases from V and 6 bases from J; junction bases left unmatched: 11. CDR3 size: 16 residues. Germline-derived CDR1 and CDR2 are SEHNR and FQNEAQ (reference sequence). This CDR3 is CASSQTSGASTDTQYF. Written as DNA, the CDR3 is TGTGCCAGCAGCCAAACTAGCGGGGCTTCGACGGATACGCAGTATTTT.

In this sample, this clonotype turned up many times. The rearrangement links TRBV12-3 or TRBV12-4 to TRBJ1-1, with D uncertain. This CDR3 spans 15 amino acids. V lost 2 bases and J lost 3, with 13 bases in between. The CDR3 spells CASSLQTARDTEAFF. Here the CDR3 DNA reads TGTGCCAGCAGTTTACAAACAGCCCGAGACACTGAAGCTTTCTTT.